This T cell receptor beta chain was sequenced during a study of T-cell memory formation after mild COVID-19. In its sample, this clonotype was seen a few times. TCRdb called the 5' RACE reads again in MiXCR, with one record for every CDR3 protein. Of about 110,000 distinct CDR3 sequences in the sample, over 20% were seen once. The TCR was taken from a man aged 18 to 35 who had mild COVID-19 (a few samples of this study predate the infection). Cell type and time point are not known. Material: PBMCs or a T cell subset sorted from them (not recorded which).

CDR3 sequence reads: CASRPGQGGYGYTF. In nucleotides, the CDR3 is TGTGCCAGCAGGCCGGGACAGGGAGGGTATGGCTACACCTTC. The chain couples TRBV6-5 to TRBJ1-2; 9 bases fit TRBD1. From germline, CDR1 is MNHEY and CDR2 SVGAGI. V dropped 6 bases and J dropped 5; count of bases not matched to a gene: 7. The CDR3 contains 14 residues.